The text below deals with one T cell receptor beta chain. The antigen is not known. A marrow graft followed busulfan-fludarabine conditioning, with cyclophosphamide on days +3 and +4. The data stem from a study of T cells after posttransplantation cyclophosphamide. The study, taken as a whole, reports: Donor CD8+ memory clones often dominated recipient blood repertoires at later times.

Using immunoSEQ multiplex PCR, the repertoire was profiled, and TCRdb retains in-frame clones only, with some absent. The sample holds over 7,000 clones, roughly 82% seen once. This clonotype originated in a female patient in her thirties or forties who received an allogeneic stem cell transplant from a related donor, was CMV-positive, and had no GVHD. Some T cells may originate from the graft donor. The sample was CD4+ T cells sorted from blood, taken 1,000 to 1,200 days after allogeneic stem cell transplant with posttransplant cyclophosphamide.

The CDR3 sequence: CASSNYRDRNQPQHF. The CDR3 DNA sequence: TGTGCCAGCAGCAACTACCGGGACAGGAATCAGCCCCAGCATTTT. The rearrangement joins TRBV7-2 to TRBJ1-5, with 8 bases aligning to TRBD1. Germline V gene data show CDR1 as SGHTA and CDR2 as FQGNSA. This CDR3 contains 15 residues. V shed 5 bases and J 4 bases; nucleotides not matched to a gene: 7.